The entry below describes one T cell receptor (beta chain). The sample comes from a study of cytomegalovirus exposure and HLA in healthy donors. The PCR ran on 60 Vbeta and 13 Jbeta primers. Method: immunoSEQ multiplex PCR; TCRdb's copy keeps in-frame clones and lacks some. The sample comprises 100,000 to 150,000 clones, roughly 80% of which are singletons, and 1% to 1.5% rests with the top ten. Germline assignment: CDR1 SNHLY and CDR2 FYNNEI. Trimming left V 7 bases short and J 7 bases short, with 13 bases between. The CDR3 length is 13 residues. Sequenced: PBMCs. The chain employs TRBV2 and TRBJ1-4; D ambiguous. The source of this sequence is a female donor in good health and CMV-seronegative. The CDR3 is CASKRDRGEKLFF. CDR3 sequence (DNA): TGTGCCAGCAAGAGGGATCGGGGTGAAAAACTGTTTTTT.